This T cell receptor beta chain was found in a study of blood T cell repertoires in COVID-19. Across the whole study: Italy, Spain and the United States were the sources of the convalescent and acute COVID-19 samples. Sample material is recorded as cDNA or gDNA derived from T cells, B-cell-depleted T cells, or PBMCs.

The CDR3 runs to 15 residues. Germline assignment: CDR1 LNHDA and CDR2 SQIVND (reference sequence). The germline V and J ends were trimmed by 7 bases and 5 bases, with 17 bases remaining between them. As processed by the authors: Amplification from reference gene primers served as the basis for estimated nucleated cell counts. Only in-frame clones appear in the TCRdb table, and some are missing; sequencing was by immunoSEQ multiplex PCR. V and J calls plus clone size are reproduced from that table; the DNA served to infer D and trimming. Among approximately 19,000 clones listed, 70% to 90% were seen once.

The sequence was obtained from a human donor with active COVID-19. The donor label of this sample is uncertain. Sequenced sample: peripheral blood. The rearrangement uses TRBV19 and TRBJ2-2, with D possibly matching TRBD1 (5 bases). The CDR3 protein is CASKQGMRLTGELFF. In nucleotides, the CDR3 is TGTGCCAGTAAGCAGGGAATGAGGTTGACCGGGGAGCTGTTTTTT.